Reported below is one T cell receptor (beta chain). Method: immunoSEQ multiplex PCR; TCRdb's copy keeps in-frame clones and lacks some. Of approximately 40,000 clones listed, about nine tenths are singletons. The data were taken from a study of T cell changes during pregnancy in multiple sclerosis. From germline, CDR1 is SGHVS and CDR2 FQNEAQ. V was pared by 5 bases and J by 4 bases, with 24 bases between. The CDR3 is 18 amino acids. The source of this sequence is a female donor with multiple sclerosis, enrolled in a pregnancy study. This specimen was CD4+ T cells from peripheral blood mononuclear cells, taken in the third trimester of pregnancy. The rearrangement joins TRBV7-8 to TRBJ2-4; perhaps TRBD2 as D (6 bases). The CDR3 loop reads CASSPVQSARGVKNIQYF. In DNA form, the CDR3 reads TGTGCCAGCAGCCCAGTTCAGTCTGCTCGCGGGGTAAAAAACATTCAGTACTTC. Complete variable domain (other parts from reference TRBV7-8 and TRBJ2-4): GAGVSQSPRYKVAKRGQDVALRCDPISGHVSLFWYQQALGQGPEFLTYFQNEAQLDKSGLPSDRFFAERPEGSVSTLKIQRTQQEDSAVYLCASSPVQSARGVKNIQYFGAGTRLSVL.